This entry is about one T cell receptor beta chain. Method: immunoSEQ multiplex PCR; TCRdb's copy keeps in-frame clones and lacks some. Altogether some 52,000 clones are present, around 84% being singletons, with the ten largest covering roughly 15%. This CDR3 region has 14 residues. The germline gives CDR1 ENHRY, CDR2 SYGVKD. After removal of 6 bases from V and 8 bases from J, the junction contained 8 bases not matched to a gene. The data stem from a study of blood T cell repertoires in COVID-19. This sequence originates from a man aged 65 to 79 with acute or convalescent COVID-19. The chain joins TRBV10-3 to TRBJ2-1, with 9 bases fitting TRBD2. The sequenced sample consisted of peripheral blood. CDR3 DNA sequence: TGTGCCATCAGCCCGGGACTAGCTTCGGATGAGCAGTTCTTC. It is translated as CAISPGLASDEQFF.